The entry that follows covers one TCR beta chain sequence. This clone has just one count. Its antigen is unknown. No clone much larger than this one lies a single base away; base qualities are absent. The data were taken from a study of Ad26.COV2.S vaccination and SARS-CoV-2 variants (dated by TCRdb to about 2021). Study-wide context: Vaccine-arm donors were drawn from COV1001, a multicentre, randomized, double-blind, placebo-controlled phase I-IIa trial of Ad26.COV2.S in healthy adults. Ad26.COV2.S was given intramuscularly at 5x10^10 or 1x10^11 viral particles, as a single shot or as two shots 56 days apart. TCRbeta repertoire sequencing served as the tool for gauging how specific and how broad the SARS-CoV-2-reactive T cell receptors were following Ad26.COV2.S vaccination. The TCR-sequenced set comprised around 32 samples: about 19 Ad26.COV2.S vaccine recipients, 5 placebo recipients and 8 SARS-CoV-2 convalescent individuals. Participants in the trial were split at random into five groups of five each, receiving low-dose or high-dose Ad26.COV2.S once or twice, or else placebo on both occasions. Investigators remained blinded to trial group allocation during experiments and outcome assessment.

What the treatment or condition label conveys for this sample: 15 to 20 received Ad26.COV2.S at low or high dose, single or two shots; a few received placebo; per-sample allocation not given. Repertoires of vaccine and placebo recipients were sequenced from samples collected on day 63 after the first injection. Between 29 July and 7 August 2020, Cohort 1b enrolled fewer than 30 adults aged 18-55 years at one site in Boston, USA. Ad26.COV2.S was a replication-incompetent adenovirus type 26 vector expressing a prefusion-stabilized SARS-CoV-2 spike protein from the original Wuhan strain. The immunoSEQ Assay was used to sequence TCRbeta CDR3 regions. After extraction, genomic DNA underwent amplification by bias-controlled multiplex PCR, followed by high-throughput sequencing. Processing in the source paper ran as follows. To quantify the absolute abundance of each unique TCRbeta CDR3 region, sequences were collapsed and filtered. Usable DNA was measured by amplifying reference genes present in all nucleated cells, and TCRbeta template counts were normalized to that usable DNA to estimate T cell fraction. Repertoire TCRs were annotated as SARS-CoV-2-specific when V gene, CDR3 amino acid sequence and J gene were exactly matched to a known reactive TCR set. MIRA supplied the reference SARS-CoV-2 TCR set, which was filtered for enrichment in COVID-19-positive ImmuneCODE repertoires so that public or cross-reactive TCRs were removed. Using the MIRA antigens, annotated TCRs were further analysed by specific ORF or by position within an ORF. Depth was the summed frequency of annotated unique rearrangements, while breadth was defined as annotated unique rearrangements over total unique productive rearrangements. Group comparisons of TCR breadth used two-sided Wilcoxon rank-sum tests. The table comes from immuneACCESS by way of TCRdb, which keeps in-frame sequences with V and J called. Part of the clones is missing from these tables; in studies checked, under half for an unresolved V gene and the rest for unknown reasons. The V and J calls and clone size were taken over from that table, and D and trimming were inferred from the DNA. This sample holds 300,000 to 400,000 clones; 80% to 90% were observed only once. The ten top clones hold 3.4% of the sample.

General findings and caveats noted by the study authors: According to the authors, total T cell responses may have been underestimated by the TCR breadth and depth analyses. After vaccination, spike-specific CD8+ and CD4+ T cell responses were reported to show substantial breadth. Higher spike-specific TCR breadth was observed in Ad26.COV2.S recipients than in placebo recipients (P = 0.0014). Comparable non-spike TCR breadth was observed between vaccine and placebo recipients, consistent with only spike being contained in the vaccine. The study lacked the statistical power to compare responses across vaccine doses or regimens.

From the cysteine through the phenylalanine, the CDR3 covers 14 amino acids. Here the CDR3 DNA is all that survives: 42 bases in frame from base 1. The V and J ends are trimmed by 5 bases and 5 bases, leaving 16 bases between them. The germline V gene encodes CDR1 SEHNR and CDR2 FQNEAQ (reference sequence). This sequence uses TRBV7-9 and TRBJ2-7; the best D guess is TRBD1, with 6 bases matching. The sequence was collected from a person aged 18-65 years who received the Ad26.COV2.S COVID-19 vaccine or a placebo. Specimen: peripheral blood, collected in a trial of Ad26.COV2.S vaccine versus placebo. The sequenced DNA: TGTGCCAGCAGCGCTGGGGGCCCTCCAAACGAGCAGTACTTC. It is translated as CASSAGGPPNEQYF.